The 21 T cell receptor beta chains listed next were all sequenced from one sample in a study of blood T cell repertoires in COVID-19. Repertoires were generated with immunoSEQ multiplex PCR, while TCRdb's copy carries only in-frame clones and drops some. The sample includes a few hundred thousand clones, around 91% seen only once; the top ten take more than 0.8%. Sample: PBMCs or T cells enriched from blood (not recorded which). The receptors here all came from a man aged 18 to 29 who had recovered from COVID-19.

J is TRBJ2-3 and V is TRBV27, with a weak D call TRBD2 (7 bases). The CDR3 loop spans 17 amino acids. V lost 10 bases, J lost 4 bases, and 27 bases lay in between. Per germline, CDR1 MNHEY and CDR2 SMNVEV (reference sequence). The CDR3 DNA follows: TGTGCCACCAGATTTGAGGGGGGGGGCCTCTTCGCAGATACGCAGTATTTT. Translating gives CATRFEGGGLFADTQYF.

CDR3 DNA sequence: TGTGCCAGCAGCTTACAGGGAAACTATGGCTACACCTTC. The encoded protein is CASSLQGNYGYTF. The gene calls are TRBV11-2 and TRBJ1-2; weak D call: TRBD1 (5 bases). V was clipped by 2 bases and J by 2 bases, with 6 bases between them. CDR1 and CDR2 from the germline V gene are SGHAT and FQNNGV. The CDR3 covers 13 residues.

The CDR3 nucleotides are TGTGCCAGCAGCCTGAAGGTGACAGGGAATTCCGAGCAGTACTTC. It encodes CASSLKVTGNSEQYF. The gene calls are TRBV11-2 and TRBJ2-7; the match to TRBD1 covers 7 bases. Germline CDR1 reads SGHAT; CDR2 reads FQNNGV. V lost 5 bases, J lost 6 bases, and 13 bases stayed unmatched. This CDR3 comprises 15 residues.

The genes are TRBV14 and TRBJ2-7; no reliable D call. Germline V gene sequence: CDR1 SGHDN, CDR2 FVKESK. V was trimmed by 0 bases and J by 7 bases, leaving 16 bases between them. The CDR3 spans 15 residues. The CDR3 DNA is TGTGCCAGCAGCCAAGATTTCCATCAACTATGGGAGCAGTACTTC. It encodes CASSQDFHQLWEQYF. Supplemented by reference TRBV14 and TRBJ2-7, the full variable domain reads EAGVTQFPSHSVIEKGQTVTLRCDPISGHDNLYWYRRVMGKEIKFLLHFVKESKQDESGMPNNRFLAERTGGTYSTLKVQPAELEDSGVYFCASSQDFHQLWEQYFGPGTRLTVT.

V and J are TRBV19 and TRBJ1-5; TRBD1 is a possible D gene (5 bases). In germline, CDR1 is LNHDA, CDR2 SQIVND (reference sequence). The CDR3 runs 15 residues. V gave up 3 bases and J gave up 3 bases, with 12 bases separating them. The CDR3 sequence: CASSIADRSNQPQHF. DNA of the CDR3: TGTGCCAGTAGTATCGCTGACAGATCCAATCAGCCCCAGCATTTT.

The J gene is TRBJ2-2, the V gene TRBV19; no clear D. This CDR3 comprises 14 residues. The V end was cut by 4 bases, the J end by 6 bases, with 12 bases between. The germline CDR1 and CDR2 sequences are LNHDA and SQIVND (reference sequence). CDR3 nucleotide sequence: TGTGCCAGTAGTACCACGAGTGGAGCCGGGGAGCTGTTTTTT. Residues: CASSTTSGAGELFF.

This clone was seen only once. V is TRBV7-3 and J is TRBJ1-2; 7 bases map to TRBD1. V was pared by 5 bases and J by 8 bases, with 11 bases of the junction left unmatched. Germline V gives CDR1 SGHTA, CDR2 FQGTGA. This CDR3 comprises 14 residues. The chain's CDR3 is CASSLDRETEGYTF. CDR3 DNA: TGTGCCAGCAGCCTCGACAGGGAAACGGAGGGCTACACCTTC.

This clone was found once. The rearrangement links TRBV28 to TRBJ1-5; D unclear. CDR1 and CDR2 from the germline V gene are MDHEN and SYDVKM. This CDR3 has 12 residues. With 11 bases removed from V and 4 bases from J, the gap between germline ends came to 12 bases. CDR3 sequence (DNA): TGTGCCCACGGGAATAGTAATCAGCCCCAGCATTTT. This codes for CAHGNSNQPQHF.

The chain links TRBV5-1 to TRBJ2-3; maybe TRBD2 (6 bases). Germline CDR1 and CDR2: SGHRS and YFSETQ. V gave up 0 bases and J gave up 2 bases, with 16 bases separating them. CDR3 length equals 17 residues. The CDR3 DNA reads TGCGCCAGCAGCTTGGGATATGGGGGGAGCCCCACAGATACGCAGTATTTT. Its protein product is CASSLGYGGSPTDTQYF.

The chain has TRBV20-1 and TRBJ1-1; unclear D gene. CDR3 size: 10 residues. Germline V lookup: CDR1 DFQATT, CDR2 SNEGSKA (reference sequence). V was shortened by 5 bases and J by 6 bases, with 7 bases between the two germline ends. The CDR3 sequence is CSAGTAEAFF. The CDR3 DNA sequence: TGCAGTGCTGGTACAGCTGAAGCTTTCTTT.

The chain combines TRBV6-2 or TRBV6-3 with TRBJ1-1; D ambiguous. The germline CDR1 and CDR2 sequences are MNHEY and SVGEGT. V lost 2 bases to trimming and J lost 3 bases, with 13 bases between them. The CDR3 is 15 residues long. In DNA form, the CDR3 reads TGTGCCAGCAGTTACAGAAGGGCGGAGGACACTGAAGCTTTCTTT. This encodes CASSYRRAEDTEAFF.

The V gene is TRBV6-2 or TRBV6-3, the J gene TRBJ2-6, with 12 nucleotides matching TRBD1. In germline, CDR1 is MNHEY, CDR2 SVGEGT. The CDR3 runs to 17 residues. The V gene end was trimmed by 2 bases and the J gene end by 2 bases; junction bases not matched to a gene: 1. The CDR3 DNA sequence: TGTGCCAGCAGTTACGGGACAGGGGGCGCTGGGGCCAACGTCCTGACTTTC. Translated, it gives CASSYGTGGAGANVLTF.

V is TRBV18 and J is TRBJ2-2, with 7 bases aligning to TRBD1. CDR1 is KGHSH and CDR2 is LQKENI in the germline V gene. Unmatched junction bases numbered 2, after V lost 3 bases and J lost 1 base. This CDR3 has 15 residues. DNA of the CDR3: TGTGCCAGCTCACCGTGGACAGGGAACACCGGGGAGCTGTTTTTT. Protein sequence: CASSPWTGNTGELFF.

V gene TRBV6-6 combines with J gene TRBJ2-1; TRBD1 agrees at 11 bases. V shed 5 bases and J 9 bases; nucleotides not matched to a gene: 9. This CDR3 is 15 amino acids long. Germline assignment: CDR1 MNHNY and CDR2 SVGAGI (reference sequence). CDR3 sequence: CASSHGQGARGEQFF. CDR3 sequence (DNA): TGTGCCAGCAGTCACGGACAGGGGGCCAGGGGTGAGCAGTTCTTC.

The rearrangement joins TRBV14 to TRBJ2-1; D might be TRBD1 (5 bases). Germline V gene data show CDR1 as SGHDN and CDR2 as FVKESK. V dropped 0 bases and J dropped 11 bases, with 11 bases sitting between them. The CDR3 runs to 13 residues. The CDR3 DNA reads as TGTGCCAGCAGCCAAGATTTTCAGGGTCAGCAGTTCTTC. It is translated as CASSQDFQGQQFF.

This clone was picked up one time. The chain has TRBV11-3 and TRBJ2-1; tentative D call: TRBD2 (5 bases). The germline CDR1 and CDR2 sequences are SGHNT and YENEEA. The V end was cut by 7 bases, the J end by 0 bases, with 10 bases between. The CDR3 length is 14 residues. CDR3 region: CASKGRGSYNEQFF. The CDR3 DNA is TGTGCCAGCAAAGGGAGAGGCTCCTACAATGAGCAGTTCTTC.

The CDR3 loop is CASSREGGLYEQYF. CDR3 in DNA: TGTGCCAGCAGCCGGGAGGGCGGCCTCTACGAGCAGTACTTC. The chain recombines TRBV11-2 with TRBJ2-7; 8 bases match TRBD2. V lost 5 bases to trimming and J lost 3 bases; unmatched junction nucleotides: 6. This CDR3 has 14 amino acids. The germline CDR1 and CDR2 sequences are SGHAT and FQNNGV.

J is TRBJ2-7 and V is TRBV5-5, with TRBD1 as a possible D gene (5 bases). Germline lookup yields CDR1 SGHKS and CDR2 YYEKEE (reference sequence). V lost 0 bases, J lost 4 bases, and 14 bases lay in between. This CDR3 has 15 amino acids. The CDR3: CASSLDQGTFYEQYF. For the CDR3, the DNA is TGTGCCAGCAGCTTGGACCAGGGTACGTTTTACGAGCAGTACTTC.

The J gene is TRBJ2-7, the V gene TRBV18; 7 nucleotides align to TRBD1. V was pared by 3 bases and J by 6 bases, with 8 bases of the junction left unmatched. This CDR3 is 14 amino acids long. From germline, CDR1 is KGHSH and CDR2 LQKENI. In nucleotides, the CDR3 is TGTGCCAGCTCACCCCGACAGGGAAGAGGCGAGCAGTACTTC. Translation: CASSPRQGRGEQYF.

About this clone itself: Other DNA sequences in this specimen translate into the identical CDR3. V and J are TRBV18 and TRBJ1-3; 8 nucleotides align to TRBD1. CDR1 is KGHSH and CDR2 is LQKENI in the germline V gene. V trimming: 3 bases; J trimming: 0 bases; junction bases outside the gene matches: 1. The length of the CDR3 is 15 residues. In nucleotides, the CDR3 is TGTGCCAGCTCACCCGGGACAGGCTCTGGAAACACCATATATTTT. The encoded protein is CASSPGTGSGNTIYF.

This clone was detected only a few times. This chain connects TRBV7-9 to TRBJ1-3; tentative D call: TRBD1 (5 bases). The CDR3 spans 15 residues. Per the germline V gene, CDR1 is SEHNR and CDR2 is FQNEAQ (reference sequence). The V and J ends lost 5 bases and 1 base respectively, with 12 bases between them. The CDR3 DNA reads as TGTGCCAGCAGCCTCCGGACACATTCTGGAAACACCATATATTTT. This gives the protein CASSLRTHSGNTIYF.